This record concerns one T cell receptor beta chain sequence. CDR3 size: 16 residues. Germline CDR1 and CDR2: SGHNT and YYREEE (reference sequence). V dropped 1 base and J dropped 3; count of bases not matched to a gene: 6. Primers: 60 Vbeta forward and 13 Jbeta reverse. The table came from immunoSEQ multiplex PCR; TCRdb's copy has only in-frame clones and leaves some out. The sample has roughly 100,000 clones; about 78% are singletons. The data were taken from a study of cytomegalovirus exposure and HLA in healthy donors. This chain connects TRBV5-4 to TRBJ2-5; TRBD2 aligns across 10 bases. The clonotype comes from a middle-aged woman in good health and CMV-seronegative. The sample consisted of PBMCs. Written as DNA, the CDR3 is TGTGCCAGCAGCTTGTTTTGGACTAGCGGAAAAGAGACCCAGTACTTC. Translating gives CASSLFWTSGKETQYF. The variable domain in full, with the rest retrieved from reference TRBV5-4 and TRBJ2-5, is ETGVTQSPTHLIKTRGQQVTLRCSSQSGHNTVSWYQQALGQGPQFIFQYYREEENGRGNFPPRFSGLQFPNYSSELNVNALELDDSALYLCASSLFWTSGKETQYFGPGTRLLVL.